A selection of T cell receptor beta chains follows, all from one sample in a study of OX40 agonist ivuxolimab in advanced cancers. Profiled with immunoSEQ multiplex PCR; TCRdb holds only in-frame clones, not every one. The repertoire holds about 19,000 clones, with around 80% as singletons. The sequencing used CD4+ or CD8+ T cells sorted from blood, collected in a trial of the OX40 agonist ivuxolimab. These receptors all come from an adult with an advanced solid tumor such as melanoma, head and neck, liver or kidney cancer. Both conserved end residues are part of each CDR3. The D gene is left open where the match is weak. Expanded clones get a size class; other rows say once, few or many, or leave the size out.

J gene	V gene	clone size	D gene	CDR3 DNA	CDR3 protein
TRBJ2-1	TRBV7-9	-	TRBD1	TGTGCCAGCAGCTTAATGGGGACAGGGGTCGGCTACAATGAGCAGTTCTTC	CASSLMGTGVGYNEQFF
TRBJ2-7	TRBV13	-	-	TGTGCCAGCAGCTTAATGGGGCGAGGGTCCAACTACGAGCAGTACTTC	CASSLMGRGSNYEQYF
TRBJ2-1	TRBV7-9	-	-	TGTGCCAGCAGCTTAGTGTCGGATGAGCAGTTCTTC	CASSLVSDEQFF
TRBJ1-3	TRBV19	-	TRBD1	TGTGCCAGTAGTACGGGGTTCCGGGACAGGGGATTTGCTGGAAACACCATATATTTT	CASSTGFRDRGFAGNTIYF
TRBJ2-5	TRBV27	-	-	TGTGCCAGCACACCTAGACAGTTGCACCTTCGGGAGACCCAGTACTTC	CASTPRQLHLRETQYF
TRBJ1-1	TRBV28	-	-	TGTGCCAGCAGTTTATTAGGGTCAGCGGAAGCTTTCTTT	CASSLLGSAEAFF
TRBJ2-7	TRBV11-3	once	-	TGTGCCAGCAGCGTAGGGGCTACCTACGAGCAGTACTTC	CASSVGATYEQYF
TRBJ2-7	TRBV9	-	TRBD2	TGTGCCAGCAGCGTAGGTCCTAGCGGGAGCTCCTACGAGCAGTACTTC	CASSVGPSGSSYEQYF
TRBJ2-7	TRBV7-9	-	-	TGTGCCAGCAGCATACACTTGACGGAACTGGAGCAGTACTTC	CASSIHLTELEQYF
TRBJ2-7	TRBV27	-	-	TGTGCCAGCAGTTCCGACCGGGACGCCCTTCCCTACGAGCAGTACTTC	CASSSDRDALPYEQYF
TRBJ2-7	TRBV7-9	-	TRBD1	TGTGCCAGCAGCCTGGCCCGTTTGACAGGGGGCATCAACGAGCAGTACTTC	CASSLARLTGGINEQYF
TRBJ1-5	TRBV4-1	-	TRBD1	TGCGCCAGCACCCCATTCTTGACAGGGTATACCCAGCCCCAGCATTTT	CASTPFLTGYTQPQHF
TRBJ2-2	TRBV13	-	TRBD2	TGTGCCAGCAGCTCGACTAGCGGGACGGCCGGGGAGCTGTTTTTT	CASSSTSGTAGELFF
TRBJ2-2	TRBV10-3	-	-	TGTGCCATCAGTGATTCTGAGCCTAGGGGCACCGGGGAGCTGTTTTTT	CAISDSEPRGTGELFF
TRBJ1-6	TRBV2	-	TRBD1	TGTGCCAGCAGCCCTTCGGACAGGGCAAGCTATAATTCACCCCTCCACTTT	CASSPSDRASYNSPLHF
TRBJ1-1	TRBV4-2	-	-	TGTGCCAGCAGCCAAGGACCGCTTGGAGCTTTCTTT	CASSQGPLGAFF
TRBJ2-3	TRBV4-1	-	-	TGCGCCAGCAGCCACGGGACGGATACTATAGAACTTACAGATACGCAGTATTTT	CASSHGTDTIELTDTQYF
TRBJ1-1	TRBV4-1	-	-	TGCGCCAGCAGCCTCCTTCGGGGGCTGAACACTGAAGCTTTCTTT	CASSLLRGLNTEAFF
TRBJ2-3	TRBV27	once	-	TGTGCCAGCAGTTTGCTTGGGAGCACAGATACGCAGTATTTT	CASSLLGSTDTQYF
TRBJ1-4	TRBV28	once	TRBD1	TGTGCCAGCAGTTTATACAGGGGAGGGTATGAAAAACTGTTTTTT	CASSLYRGGYEKLFF
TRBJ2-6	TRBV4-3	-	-	TGCGCCAGCAGCCAAGATTCGGGGACTCTGGGGGGCAACGTCCTGACTTTC	CASSQDSGTLGGNVLTF
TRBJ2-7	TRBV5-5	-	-	TGTGCCAGCAGCCCCCGTCCGGGAGTCTCTTCCTACGAGCAGTACTTC	CASSPRPGVSSYEQYF
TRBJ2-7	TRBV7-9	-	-	TGTGCCAGCAGCTTAGGAGGGGCCGAGCAGTACTTC	CASSLGGAEQYF
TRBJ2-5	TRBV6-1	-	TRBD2	TGTGCCAGCAGTGGCTCCGGGACCACCTGGGGACTAGCTCAAGAGACCCAGTACTTC	CASSGSGTTWGLAQETQYF
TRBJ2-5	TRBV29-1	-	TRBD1	TGCAGCGTTCCAGGGGGCGGTGAGACCCAGTACTTC	CSVPGGGETQYF
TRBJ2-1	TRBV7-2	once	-	TGTGCCAGCAGCCCCCGTGGGACATACAATGAGCAGTTCTTC	CASSPRGTYNEQFF
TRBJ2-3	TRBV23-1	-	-	TGCGCCAGCAGTCTGACCGACACAGATACGCAGTATTTT	CASSLTDTDTQYF
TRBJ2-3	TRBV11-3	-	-	TGTGCCAGCAGCCAGCCCGACGGCACAGATACGCAGTATTTT	CASSQPDGTDTQYF
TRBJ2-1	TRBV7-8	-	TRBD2	TGTGCCAGCAGCTGGGGACTAGCGGGCCAAGGACCGTACAATGAGCAGTTCTTC	CASSWGLAGQGPYNEQFF
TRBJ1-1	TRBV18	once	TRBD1	TGTGCCAGCTCGCGAAGGGACAGTGAAAACACTGAAGCTTTCTTT	CASSRRDSENTEAFF